A selection of T cell receptor beta chains follows, all from one sample in a study of vaccination and CD4 T cells after COVID-19. TCRdb independently ran MiXCR on the PCR reads; one entry per CDR3 protein. This sample carries 7,000 to 9,000 distinct CDR3 sequences, 55% to 75% of them seen once, and the ten largest clones take 18%. These receptors have no known antigen. Input material: CD4+ T cells from blood, cultured in vitro. The source is a human donor who had recovered from COVID-19. Each CDR3 is given with its conserved first and last residue. A D gene is named only where the DNA matches it firmly. The size entry is marked missing in some rows and otherwise reads once, few, many or a size class.

few,NA,TRBJ1-4,TRBV2,CASRTQGGEKLFF,TGTGCCAGCAGGACTCAGGGAGGTGAAAAACTGTTTTTT
medium-sized,TRBD1,TRBJ2-1,TRBV7-2,CASSPRQGLVDNEQFF,TGTGCCAGCAGCCCCCGACAGGGATTAGTTGACAATGAGCAGTTCTTC
NA,NA,TRBJ1-2,TRBV10-2,CASSEQTSYGYTF,TGCGCCAGCAGTGAGCAGACAAGCTATGGCTACACCTTC
once,NA,TRBJ2-1,TRBV6-1,CASRSGARTYNEQFF,TGTGCCAGCAGGTCAGGGGCCAGGACCTACAATGAGCAGTTCTTC
NA,NA,TRBJ1-1,TRBV10-3,CAISDEGNTEAFF,TGTGCCATCAGTGATGAGGGGAACACTGAAGCTTTCTTT
NA,NA,TRBJ1-6,TRBV5-5,CASSSGTKAPLHF,TGTGCCAGCAGCTCCGGAACAAAGGCACCCCTCCACTTT
NA,TRBD1,TRBJ2-3,TRBV4-2,CASSRETRTGGDTDTQYF,TGTGCCAGCAGCCGGGAGACCAGGACAGGGGGTGACACAGATACGCAGTATTTT
few,NA,TRBJ2-7,TRBV6-1,CASREQGSSYEQYF,TGTGCCAGCAGGGAACAGGGTAGCTCCTACGAGCAGTACTTC
NA,TRBD1,TRBJ1-2,TRBV11-2,CASSAGQGGGYTF,TGTGCCAGCAGCGCCGGACAGGGCGGTGGCTACACCTTC
once,TRBD1,TRBJ1-2,TRBV24-1,CATSARTGGGFGYTF,TGTGCCACCAGTGCAAGGACAGGGGGCGGATTTGGCTACACCTTC
medium-sized,TRBD2,TRBJ2-2,TRBV7-6,CASSAAGARELFF,TGTGCCAGCAGCGCAGCGGGGGCACGGGAGCTGTTTTTT
NA,NA,TRBJ1-6,TRBV12-3/TRBV12-4,CASSRDNSPLHF,TGTGCCAGCAGCAGGGATAATTCACCCCTCCACTTT
NA,TRBD1,TRBJ2-7,TRBV7-8,CASSRRTGVDEQYF,TGTGCCAGCAGCCGACGGACAGGGGTAGACGAGCAGTACTTC
NA,NA,TRBJ1-2,TRBV5-6,CASSLGTVPGYGYTF,TGTGCCAGCAGCTTGGGGACGGTGCCCGGCTATGGCTACACCTTC